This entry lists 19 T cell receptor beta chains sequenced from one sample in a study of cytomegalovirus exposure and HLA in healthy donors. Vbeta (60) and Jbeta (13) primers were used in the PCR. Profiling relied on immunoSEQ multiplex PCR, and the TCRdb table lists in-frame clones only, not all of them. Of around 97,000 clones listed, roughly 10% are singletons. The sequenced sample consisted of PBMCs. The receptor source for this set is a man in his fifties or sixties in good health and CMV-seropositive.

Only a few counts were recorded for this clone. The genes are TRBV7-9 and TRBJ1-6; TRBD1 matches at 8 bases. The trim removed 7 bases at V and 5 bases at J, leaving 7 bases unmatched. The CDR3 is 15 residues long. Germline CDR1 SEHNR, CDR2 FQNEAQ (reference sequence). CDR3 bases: TGTGCCAGCAACAATCCGACAGGGGATAATTCACCCCTCCACTTT. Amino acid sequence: CASNNPTGDNSPLHF.

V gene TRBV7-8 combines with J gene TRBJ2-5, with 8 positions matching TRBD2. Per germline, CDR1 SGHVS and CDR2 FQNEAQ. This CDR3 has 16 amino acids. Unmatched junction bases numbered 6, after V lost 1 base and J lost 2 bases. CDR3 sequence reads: CASSLGGGLGQETQYF. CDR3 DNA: TGTGCCAGCAGCTTAGGGGGGGGACTAGGACAAGAGACCCAGTACTTC.

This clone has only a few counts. The CDR3 DNA sequence: TGCAGCGTTGAAGATCTTCATTCCCGGGAGAATGCGTACGAGCAGTACTTC. Residues: CSVEDLHSRENAYEQYF. The chain combines TRBV29-1 with TRBJ2-7; TRBD2 is a possible D gene (6 bases). The CDR3 consists of 17 residues. Trimming removed 0 bases at V and 4 bases at J, with 22 bases between. The germline CDR1 and CDR2 sequences are SQVTM and ANQGSEA.

CDR3 amino acids: CAIRTGTENTEAFF. The CDR3 nucleotides read TGTGCCATCCGAACCGGGACAGAGAACACTGAAGCTTTCTTT. This sequence joins TRBV10-3 and TRBJ1-1; 7 bases line up with TRBD1. With 8 bases clipped from V and 1 base from J, the junction kept 7 bases outside the gene matches. Germline CDR1 reads ENHRY; CDR2 reads SYGVKD. The CDR3 totals 14 residues.

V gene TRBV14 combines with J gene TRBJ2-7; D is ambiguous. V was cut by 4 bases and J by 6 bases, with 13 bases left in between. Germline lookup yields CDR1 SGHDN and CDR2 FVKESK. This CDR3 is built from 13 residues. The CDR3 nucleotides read TGTGCCAGCAGCCCTCCCTTCTACTCCGAGCAGTACTTC. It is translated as CASSPPFYSEQYF.

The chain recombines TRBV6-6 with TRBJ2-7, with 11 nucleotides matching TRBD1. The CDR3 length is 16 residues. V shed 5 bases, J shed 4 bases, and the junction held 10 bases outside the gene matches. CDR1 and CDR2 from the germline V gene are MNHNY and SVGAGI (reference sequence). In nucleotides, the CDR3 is TGTGCCAGCAGTCCCCCCCGAGGACAGGGGGCGTACGAGCAGTACTTC. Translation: CASSPPRGQGAYEQYF.

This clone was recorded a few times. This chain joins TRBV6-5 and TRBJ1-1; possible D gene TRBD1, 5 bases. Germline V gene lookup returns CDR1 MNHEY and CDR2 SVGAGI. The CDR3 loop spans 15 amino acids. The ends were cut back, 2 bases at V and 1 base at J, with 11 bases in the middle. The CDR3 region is CASSYAGHENTEAFF. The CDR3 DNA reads TGTGCCAGCAGTTACGCCGGACACGAGAACACTGAAGCTTTCTTT.

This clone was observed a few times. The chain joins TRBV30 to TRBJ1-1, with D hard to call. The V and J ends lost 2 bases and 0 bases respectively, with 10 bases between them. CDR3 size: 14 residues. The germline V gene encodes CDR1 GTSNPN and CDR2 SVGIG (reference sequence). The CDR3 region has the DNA TGTGCCTGGAGTCGTGCGGGCCTGAACACTGAAGCTTTCTTT. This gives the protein CAWSRAGLNTEAFF.

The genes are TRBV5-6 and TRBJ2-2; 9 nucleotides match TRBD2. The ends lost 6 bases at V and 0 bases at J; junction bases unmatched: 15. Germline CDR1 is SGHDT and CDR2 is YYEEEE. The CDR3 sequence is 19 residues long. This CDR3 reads CASTFVAGGLTSNTGELFF. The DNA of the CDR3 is TGTGCCAGCACCTTCGTGGCGGGAGGGCTAACGTCGAACACCGGGGAGCTGTTTTTT.

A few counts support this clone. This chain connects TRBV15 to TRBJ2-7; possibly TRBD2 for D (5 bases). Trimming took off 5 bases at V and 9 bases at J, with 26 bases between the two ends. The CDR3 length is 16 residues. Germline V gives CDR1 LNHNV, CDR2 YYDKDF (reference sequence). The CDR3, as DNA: TGTGCCACCAGCCCCCCTTCCCAGCGGCGCCGCCTCGGGCAGTACTTC. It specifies CATSPPSQRRRLGQYF. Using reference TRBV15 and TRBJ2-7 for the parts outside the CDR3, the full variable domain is DAMVIQNPRYQVTQFGKPVTLSCSQTLNHNVMYWYQQKSSQAPKLLFHYYDKDFNNEADTPDNFQSRRPNTSFCFLDIRSPGLGDTAMYLCATSPPSQRRRLGQYFGPGTRLTVT.

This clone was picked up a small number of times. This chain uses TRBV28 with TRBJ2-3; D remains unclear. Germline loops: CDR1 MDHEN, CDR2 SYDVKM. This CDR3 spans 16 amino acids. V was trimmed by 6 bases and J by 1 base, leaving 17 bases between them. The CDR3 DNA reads TGTGCCAGCAGCCACACCGCCGGGTACGGCACAGATACGCAGTATTTT. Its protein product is CASSHTAGYGTDTQYF.

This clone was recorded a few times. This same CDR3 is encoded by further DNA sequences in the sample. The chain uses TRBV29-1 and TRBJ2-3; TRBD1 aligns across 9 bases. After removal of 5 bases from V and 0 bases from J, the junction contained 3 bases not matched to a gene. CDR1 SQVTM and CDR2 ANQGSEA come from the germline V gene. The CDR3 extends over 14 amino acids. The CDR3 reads CSVLTGGSTDTQYF. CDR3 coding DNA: TGCAGCGTTCTAACAGGGGGCAGCACAGATACGCAGTATTTT.

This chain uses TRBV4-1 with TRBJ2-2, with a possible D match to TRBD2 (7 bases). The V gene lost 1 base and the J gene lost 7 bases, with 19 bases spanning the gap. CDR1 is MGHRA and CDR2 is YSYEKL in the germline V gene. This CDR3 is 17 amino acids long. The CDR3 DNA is TGCGCCAGCAGCCAAGCGGGACACGGAGGGGGGGGCGGGGAGCTGTTTTTT. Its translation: CASSQAGHGGGGGELFF.

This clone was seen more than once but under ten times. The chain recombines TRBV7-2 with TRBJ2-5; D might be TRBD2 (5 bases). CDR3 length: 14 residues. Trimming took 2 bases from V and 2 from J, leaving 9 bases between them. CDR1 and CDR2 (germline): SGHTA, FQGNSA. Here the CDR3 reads CASSLSRAQETQYF. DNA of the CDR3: TGTGCCAGCAGCTTATCGCGGGCACAAGAGACCCAGTACTTC.

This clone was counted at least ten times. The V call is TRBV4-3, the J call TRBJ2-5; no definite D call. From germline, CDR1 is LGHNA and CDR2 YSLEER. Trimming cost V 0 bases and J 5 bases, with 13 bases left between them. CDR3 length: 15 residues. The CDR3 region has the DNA TGCGCCAGCAGCCAAGAGGCCCGATTCCAGGAGACCCAGTACTTC. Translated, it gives CASSQEARFQETQYF.

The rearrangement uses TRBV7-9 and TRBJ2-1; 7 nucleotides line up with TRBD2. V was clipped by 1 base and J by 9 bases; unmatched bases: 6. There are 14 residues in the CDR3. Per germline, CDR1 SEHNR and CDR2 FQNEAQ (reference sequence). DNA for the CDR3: TGTGCCAGCAGCTTAGATGGCGGGAGCGTTGAGCAGTTCTTC. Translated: CASSLDGGSVEQFF. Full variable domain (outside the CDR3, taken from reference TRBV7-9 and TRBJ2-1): DTGVSQNPRHKITKRGQNVTFRCDPISEHNRLYWYRQTLGQGPEFLTYFQNEAQLEKSRLLSDRFSAERPKGSFSTLEIQRTEQGDSAMYLCASSLDGGSVEQFFGPGTRLTVL.

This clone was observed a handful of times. The CDR3 protein is CASSLSVGRGAQPQHF. The CDR3 nucleotides are TGTGCCAGCAGCTTGAGTGTAGGGAGGGGAGCTCAGCCCCAGCATTTT. This sequence joins TRBV5-8 and TRBJ1-5; D might be TRBD1 (5 bases). Germline V lookup: CDR1 SGHTS, CDR2 YDEGEE. This CDR3 has 16 residues. Deletions cut 1 base from V and 6 bases from J, with 17 bases between.

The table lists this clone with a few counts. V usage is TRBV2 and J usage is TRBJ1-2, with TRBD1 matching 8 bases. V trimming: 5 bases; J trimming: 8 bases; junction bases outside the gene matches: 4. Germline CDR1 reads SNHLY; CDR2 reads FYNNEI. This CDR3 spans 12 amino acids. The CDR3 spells CASSQDREGYTF. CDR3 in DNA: TGTGCCAGCAGTCAGGACAGGGAGGGCTACACCTTC.

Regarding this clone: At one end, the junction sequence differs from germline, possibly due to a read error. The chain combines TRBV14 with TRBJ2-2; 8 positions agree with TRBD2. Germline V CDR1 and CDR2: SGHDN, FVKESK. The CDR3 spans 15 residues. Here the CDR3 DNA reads TGTGCCAGCGGACCTATTAGCGGGAACGCCGGGGAGCTGTTTTTT. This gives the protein CASGPISGNAGELFF. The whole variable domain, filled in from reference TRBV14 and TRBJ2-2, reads EAGVTQFPSHSVIEKGQTVTLRCDPISGHDNLYWYRRVMGKEIKFLLHFVKESKQDESGMPNNRFLAERTGGTYSTLKVQPAELEDSGVYFCASGPISGNAGELFFGEGSRLTVL.